The 20 T cell receptor beta chains given below trace back to one sample, sequenced in a study of cytomegalovirus exposure and HLA in healthy donors. Both 60 Vbeta primers and 13 Jbeta primers went into the PCR. TCRdb's copy holds only in-frame clones and misses some; the assay was immunoSEQ multiplex PCR. The sample lists under 200,000 clones, approximately 86% seen once, with approximately 2% in the top ten. Source material: PBMCs. The receptor source for this set is a woman aged 18 to 35 in good health and CMV-seronegative.

V is TRBV5-4 and J is TRBJ2-7; the match to TRBD1 covers 8 bases. Germline V gene sequence: CDR1 SGHNT, CDR2 YYREEE (reference sequence). The CDR3 is made up of 13 amino acids. The J segment lost 5 bases and the V segment lost 4 bases, leaving 5 bases of the junction unmatched. The CDR3 sequence: CASSQDRVDEQYF. The CDR3, as DNA: TGTGCCAGCAGCCAGGACAGGGTTGACGAGCAGTACTTC.

The chain has TRBV19 and TRBJ2-1; the match to TRBD2 covers 8 bases. V gave up 6 bases and J gave up 7 bases; unmatched junction bases: 14. The CDR3 loop spans 16 amino acids. Germline CDR1 reads LNHDA; CDR2 reads SQIVND (reference sequence). CDR3 sequence: CASSAGRGAPLNEQFF. Here the CDR3 DNA reads TGTGCCAGTAGCGCCGGGAGGGGGGCGCCTCTGAATGAGCAGTTCTTC.

In DNA, the CDR3 is TGTGCCAGTAGTGTTGCACGGAAACAGGGTGGGAAGTATTACGAGCAGTACTTC. Translating gives CASSVARKQGGKYYEQYF. This sequence joins TRBV19 and TRBJ2-7; TRBD1 might be the D (6 bases). CDR1 and CDR2 (germline): LNHDA, SQIVND (reference sequence). The CDR3 contains 18 residues. Trimming took 5 bases from V and 4 from J, leaving 27 bases between them. The whole variable domain, remainder taken from reference TRBV19 and TRBJ2-7, is DGGITQSPKYLFRKEGQNVTLSCEQNLNHDAMYWYRQDPGQGLRLIYYSQIVNDFQKGDIAEGYSVSREKKESFPLTVTSAQKNPTAFYLCASSVARKQGGKYYEQYFGPGTRLTVT.

The V and J genes are TRBV28 and TRBJ2-7; D unresolved. From germline, CDR1 is MDHEN and CDR2 SYDVKM. This CDR3 contains 16 residues. Deletions cut 2 bases from V and 5 bases from J, with 19 bases between. In DNA, the CDR3 is TGTGCCAGCAGTTTACGAACTATATTATCACGGGACGAGCAGTACTTC. This gives the protein CASSLRTILSRDEQYF.

The V gene is TRBV5-1, the J gene TRBJ2-7; 11 nucleotides match TRBD2. The CDR3 has 13 amino acids. Per the germline V gene, CDR1 is SGHRS and CDR2 is YFSETQ. Trimming at V came to 4 bases and at J to 7 bases, leaving 4 bases not matched to a gene. The CDR3 reads CASSQGLADEQYF. The DNA for the CDR3 is TGCGCCAGCAGCCAGGGACTAGCGGATGAGCAGTACTTC.

The V gene is TRBV6-1, the J gene TRBJ2-3, with 7 bases matching TRBD1. The CDR3 runs 16 residues. Germline V gene lookup returns CDR1 MNHNS and CDR2 SASEGT. Trimming at V came to 4 bases and at J to 3 bases, leaving 10 bases not matched to a gene. CDR3 DNA sequence: TGTGCCAGCAGTGGAGGGCCAGGGGGTGGTACAGATACGCAGTATTTT. Its translation: CASSGGPGGGTDTQYF.

Only one count was recorded for this clone. The chain has TRBV19 and TRBJ1-2; D is undetermined. The V end was cut by 5 bases, the J end by 8 bases, with 6 bases between. This CDR3 contains 10 residues. Germline CDR1 LNHDA, CDR2 SQIVND (reference sequence). The CDR3 coding sequence is TGTGCCAGTAGTTCGCGCGGCTACACCTTC. Translating it yields CASSSRGYTF.

The genes are TRBV19 and TRBJ1-1, with 10 bases lining up with TRBD1. CDR3 length equals 13 residues. Trimming took 5 bases from V and 7 from J; bases not matched to a gene: 4. Germline lookup yields CDR1 LNHDA and CDR2 SQIVND (reference sequence). CDR3 sequence: CASSAGTGVEAFF. The CDR3 coding sequence is TGTGCCAGTAGTGCCGGGACAGGGGTTGAAGCTTTCTTT.

The sample holds one count of this clone. This chain links TRBV19 with TRBJ2-1, with 9 bases matching TRBD2. This CDR3 spans 17 amino acids. Losses at the gene ends were 4 bases for V and 7 bases for J; bases not matched to a gene: 14. CDR1 and CDR2 from the germline V gene are LNHDA and SQIVND (reference sequence). The CDR3 loop reads CASSSAGTSPPFNEQFF. The DNA for the CDR3 is TGTGCCAGTAGTAGTGCCGGGACTAGCCCACCTTTTAATGAGCAGTTCTTC.

The count of this clone is one. The chain recombines TRBV5-6 with TRBJ2-5; TRBD1 matches 9 bases. Germline V gene data show CDR1 as SGHDT and CDR2 as YYEEEE. The CDR3 sequence is 14 residues long. Unmatched junction bases numbered 6, after V lost 4 bases and J lost 5 bases. The CDR3 DNA sequence: TGTGCCAGCAGCCGGCGACAGGGGGGTGAGACCCAGTACTTC. Encoded protein: CASSRRQGGETQYF.

The CDR3 protein is CASSALIDRPRSEQYF. The CDR3 nucleotides are TGTGCCAGCAGCGCCCTAATTGACAGACCACGATCCGAGCAGTACTTC. V usage is TRBV9 and J usage is TRBJ2-7; D is possibly TRBD1 (5 bases). CDR1 is SGDLS and CDR2 is YYNGEE in the germline V gene. V was clipped by 3 bases and J by 6 bases, with 22 bases between them. This CDR3 contains 16 residues.

The gene calls are TRBV5-4 and TRBJ2-7; 7 nucleotides align to TRBD2. The V and J ends lost 4 bases and 5 bases, in that order; junction bases with no gene match: 18. Germline V CDR1 and CDR2: SGHNT, YYREEE (reference sequence). The CDR3 contains 17 residues. CDR3 nucleotide sequence: TGTGCCAGCAGCCAAGTGGTAGGAACGGGGGGACGGCACGAGCAGTACTTC. Amino acids: CASSQVVGTGGRHEQYF.

This sequence joins TRBV28 and TRBJ1-2; D is uncertain. Germline-derived CDR1 and CDR2 are MDHEN and SYDVKM. V was pared by 5 bases and J by 2 bases, with 3 bases between. The length of the CDR3 is 11 residues. For the CDR3, the DNA is TGTGCCAGCAGTCAAAACTATGGCTACACCTTC. Translated, it gives CASSQNYGYTF.

V gene TRBV6-5 combines with J gene TRBJ1-6; the match to TRBD1 covers 8 bases. Germline values: CDR1 MNHEY, CDR2 SVGAGI. This CDR3 has 15 residues. The J segment lost 7 bases and the V segment lost 2 bases, leaving 4 bases of the junction unmatched. The CDR3 DNA is TGTGCCAGCAGTTACCCAGGGGGCCTAAATTCACCCCTCCACTTT. It encodes CASSYPGGLNSPLHF.

The chain combines TRBV11-3 with TRBJ2-3; D is possibly TRBD1 (5 bases). Germline lookup yields CDR1 SGHNT and CDR2 YENEEA. V lost 6 bases to trimming and J lost 3 bases, with 10 bases between them. There are 13 residues in the CDR3. The CDR3: CASRRQGTDTQYF. The CDR3 region has the DNA TGTGCCAGCAGAAGGCAGGGAACAGATACGCAGTATTTT.

The rearrangement uses TRBV28 and TRBJ1-4, with 8 bases matching TRBD1. After removal of 2 bases from V and 8 bases from J, the junction contained 4 bases not matched to a gene. Per the germline V gene, CDR1 is MDHEN and CDR2 is SYDVKM. The CDR3 extends over 14 amino acids. The CDR3 sequence: CASSLIQGGEKLFF. The CDR3 DNA is TGTGCCAGCAGTTTAATACAGGGGGGAGAAAAACTGTTTTTT.

The chain carries TRBV5-1 and TRBJ2-7; the D gene is possibly TRBD1 (6 bases). V was shortened by 4 bases and J by 5 bases, with 13 bases between the two germline ends. This CDR3 region has 13 residues. CDR1 is SGHRS and CDR2 is YFSETQ in the germline V gene. The CDR3 here is CASSPGQSHEQYF. As DNA, the CDR3 is TGCGCCAGCAGCCCTGGACAGTCCCACGAGCAGTACTTC. Filled out from reference TRBV5-1 and TRBJ2-7, the complete variable domain reads KAGVTQTPRYLIKTRGQQVTLSCSPISGHRSVSWYQQTPGQGLQFLFEYFSETQRNKGNFPGRFSGRQFSNSRSEMNVSTLELGDSALYLCASSPGQSHEQYFGPGTRLTVT.

The J gene is TRBJ2-5, the V gene TRBV6-5; D is unclear. The CDR3 sequence is 14 residues long. Germline CDR1 is MNHEY and CDR2 is SVGAGI. The V end lost 10 bases, the J end lost 0 bases, and 15 bases lay between the germline ends. CDR3 region: CATLNLEYQETQYF. The CDR3 bases are TGTGCCACCTTGAATCTGGAGTACCAAGAGACCCAGTACTTC.

The chain combines TRBV5-1 with TRBJ2-3; TRBD2 aligns across 9 bases. The CDR3 spans 16 residues. V lost 4 bases and J lost 2; bases outside the gene matches: 8. The germline CDR1 and CDR2 sequences are SGHRS and YFSETQ. The CDR3 protein is CASSPGTSKTTDTQYF. As DNA, the CDR3 is TGCGCCAGCAGCCCCGGGACTAGCAAGACCACAGATACGCAGTATTTT. The variable domain in full, completed from reference TRBV5-1 and TRBJ2-3, reads KAGVTQTPRYLIKTRGQQVTLSCSPISGHRSVSWYQQTPGQGLQFLFEYFSETQRNKGNFPGRFSGRQFSNSRSEMNVSTLELGDSALYLCASSPGTSKTTDTQYFGPGTRLTVL.

This chain uses TRBV28 with TRBJ2-1, with TRBD2 matching 8 bases. The CDR3 is 15 residues long. V trimming: 6 bases; J trimming: 1 base; junction bases outside the gene matches: 5. Germline-derived CDR1 and CDR2 are MDHEN and SYDVKM. The CDR3, as DNA: TGTGCCAGCAGAGTACTAGCGGAATCCTACAATGAGCAGTTCTTC. Translated, it gives CASRVLAESYNEQFF.